Each of the 28 T cell receptor beta chains below was sequenced from the same sample in a study of CD8 T cells in Susac syndrome. After extraction with the RNeasy kit, roughly 0.5 to 1 ug of the RNA was reverse transcribed using random hexamers. A single record per CDR3 protein comes from TCRdb applying MiXCR to the immunoSEQ multiplex PCR reads. The sample holds approximately 46,000 distinct CDR3 sequences, about 92% seen once. Sequencing used CD8+ T cells from PBMCs. The receptors come from a human donor in good health.

The sample holds one count of this clonotype. This sequence joins TRBV2 and TRBJ2-7; D might be TRBD1 (5 bases). Germline V lookup: CDR1 SNHLY, CDR2 FYNNEI. CDR3 length: 15 residues. With 0 bases removed from V and 7 bases from J, the gap between germline ends came to 16 bases. Written as DNA, the CDR3 is TGTGCCAGCAGTGAAGCAGACAGCGCCTACGATGAGCAGTACTTC. Its protein product is CASSEADSAYDEQYF.

The V and J genes are TRBV12-3 or TRBV12-4 and TRBJ1-5; 7 nucleotides agree with TRBD1. Unmatched junction bases numbered 7, after V lost 5 bases and J lost 9 bases. This CDR3 region has 13 residues. CDR3 amino acids: CASSPGQRTPQHF. The CDR3 DNA follows: TGTGCCAGCAGTCCGGGACAGCGAACGCCCCAGCATTTT.

This clonotype was observed a few times. The chain carries TRBV12-3 or TRBV12-4 and TRBJ1-2; possible D gene TRBD1, 6 bases. This CDR3 comprises 16 residues. V dropped 6 bases and J dropped 6 bases, with 23 bases sitting between them. The CDR3 reads CASSPNLGAGADGYTF. CDR3 nucleotides: TGTGCCAGCAGCCCCAACCTGGGGGCAGGGGCGGATGGCTACACCTTC.

This chain uses TRBV13 with TRBJ2-7; D is unclear. The CDR3 spans 11 residues. V was trimmed by 7 bases and J by 3 bases, leaving 7 bases between them. Germline V gene lookup returns CDR1 PRHDT and CDR2 FYEKMQ (reference sequence). The CDR3 bases are TGTGCCAGCAAAGGGATCTACGAGCAGTACTTC. Residues: CASKGIYEQYF.

This clonotype occurred once. The chain joins TRBV15 to TRBJ1-2; TRBD1 might be the D (5 bases). Germline CDR1 reads LNHNV; CDR2 reads YYDKDF (reference sequence). Trimming took 4 bases from V and 2 from J, leaving 11 bases between them. This CDR3 has 14 residues. The chain's CDR3 is CATSMVGQNYGYTF. As DNA, the CDR3 is TGTGCCACCAGCATGGTGGGGCAGAACTATGGCTACACCTTC. Supplemented by reference TRBV15 and TRBJ1-2, the full variable domain reads DAMVIQNPRYQVTQFGKPVTLSCSQTLNHNVMYWYQQKSSQAPKLLFHYYDKDFNNEADTPDNFQSRRPNTSFCFLDIRSPGLGDTAMYLCATSMVGQNYGYTFGSGTRLTVV.

The J gene is TRBJ2-7, the V gene TRBV3-1; the D gene is possibly TRBD2 (5 bases). The germline gives CDR1 LGHDT, CDR2 YNNKEL (reference sequence). V was clipped by 1 base and J by 3 bases, with 10 bases between them. CDR3 size: 14 residues. The CDR3 DNA reads as TGTGCCAGCAGCCAAGGGACTCCCTACTACGAGCAGTACTTC. Its protein product is CASSQGTPYYEQYF.

The V and J genes are TRBV11-1 and TRBJ2-1; D is perhaps TRBD1 (7 bases). The CDR3 length is 23 residues. CDR1 SGHAT and CDR2 FQDESV come from the germline V gene (reference sequence). V was trimmed by 7 bases and J by 0 bases, leaving 37 bases between them. The CDR3 coding sequence is TGTGCCAGCACCTCGCGATGGACAGGCGGCATTTCTAAGCGGGCGAGCTCCTACAATGAGCAGTTCTTC. Its translation is CASTSRWTGGISKRASSYNEQFF.

This chain links TRBV18 with TRBJ2-5, with 7 bases that match TRBD1. V was pared by 3 bases and J by 10 bases, with 8 bases of the junction left unmatched. CDR1 and CDR2 (germline): KGHSH, LQKENI. This CDR3 has 13 residues. This CDR3 is CASSPDRAPNQYF. The DNA for the CDR3 is TGTGCCAGCTCACCCGACAGGGCGCCGAACCAGTACTTC. Drawing the rest from reference TRBV18 and TRBJ2-5, the complete variable domain is NAGVMQNPRHLVRRRGQEARLRCSPMKGHSHVYWYRQLPEEGLKFMVYLQKENIIDESGMPKERFSAEFPKEGPSILRIQQVVRGDSAAYFCASSPDRAPNQYFGPGTRLLVL.

A single count supports this clonotype. The rearrangement links TRBV12-3 or TRBV12-4 to TRBJ2-2; D remains ambiguous. This CDR3 spans 14 amino acids. The V and J ends lost 4 bases and 5 bases respectively, with 11 bases between them. CDR3 sequence reads: CASSWGVGTGELFF. The CDR3 coding sequence is TGTGCCAGCAGTTGGGGTGTGGGGACCGGGGAGCTGTTTTTT.

This clonotype was observed once. The CDR3 loop is CASSDLPAGTNTGELFF. The CDR3 region has the DNA TGTGCCAGCAGTGACCTTCCAGCGGGAACGAACACCGGGGAGCTGTTTTTT. The V and J genes are TRBV6-1 and TRBJ2-2; 7 bases match TRBD2. CDR3 size: 17 residues. Losses at the gene ends were 3 bases for V and 0 bases for J; bases not matched to a gene: 7. Germline V gene lookup returns CDR1 MNHNS and CDR2 SASEGT.

CDR3 coding DNA: TGTGCCATCAGTGACTCCTACGAGCAGTACTTC. Protein product: CAISDSYEQYF. This sequence joins TRBV10-3 and TRBJ2-7; no firm D call. Per the germline V gene, CDR1 is ENHRY and CDR2 is SYGVKD. V was pared by 3 bases and J by 0 bases, with 0 bases between. The CDR3 spans 11 residues.

The chain combines TRBV20-1 with TRBJ2-1, with D possibly TRBD2 on 6 matching bases. The ends were cut back, 1 base at V and 8 bases at J, with 15 bases in the middle. This CDR3 has 14 amino acids. Germline V gene lookup returns CDR1 DFQATT and CDR2 SNEGSKA (reference sequence). CDR3 nucleotides: TGCAGTGCTAGAGTGGAGTGGGGGGAGGATGAGCAGTTCTTC. Encoded protein: CSARVEWGEDEQFF.

V gene TRBV20-1 combines with J gene TRBJ2-7, with 11 bases lining up with TRBD1. The junction had 12 bases not matched to a gene; V was cut back by 5 bases and J by 0 bases. The CDR3 is 17 residues long. Germline values: CDR1 DFQATT, CDR2 SNEGSKA (reference sequence). The CDR3 is CSAEGQGASGSSYEQYF. In nucleotides, the CDR3 is TGCAGTGCTGAAGGACAGGGGGCGTCCGGAAGCTCCTACGAGCAGTACTTC.

On this clonotype itself: A junction boundary mismatches the germline segment, possibly from a read error. The chain combines TRBV29-1 with TRBJ2-7; the D gene is possibly TRBD2 (5 bases). The CDR3 covers 11 residues. The germline gives CDR1 SQVTM, CDR2 ANQGSEA. This CDR3 is CSGGSSDEQYF. The CDR3 region has the DNA TGCAGCGGCGGGTCCTCCGACGAGCAGTACTTC.

The CDR3 protein is CSVEDRGRLGEKLFF. The CDR3 DNA sequence: TGCAGCGTTGAAGATCGGGGGAGGCTGGGTGAAAAACTGTTTTTT. V gene TRBV29-1 combines with J gene TRBJ1-4; D possibly corresponds to TRBD1 (5 bases). The ends were cut back, 0 bases at V and 7 bases at J, with 15 bases in the middle. Germline V gene data show CDR1 as SQVTM and CDR2 as ANQGSEA. The CDR3 runs to 15 residues.

This clonotype turned up a few times. The V call is TRBV7-8, the J call TRBJ1-3; no clear D gene. Trimming cost V 5 bases and J 8 bases, with 13 bases left between them. This CDR3 comprises 13 residues. In germline, CDR1 is SGHVS, CDR2 FQNEAQ. The CDR3 DNA sequence: TGTGCCAGCAGCGCACTCACGGCGGACACCATATATTTT. Translation gives CASSALTADTIYF.

The chain employs TRBV21-1 and TRBJ2-5. TRBV21-1 has pseudogene status. This CDR3 spans 14 amino acids. The CDR3 is CASSKEESRETQYF. CDR3 DNA sequence: TGTGCCAGCAGCAAAGAAGAGTCGCGAGAGACCCAGTACTTC.

The V call is TRBV30, the J call TRBJ2-7; 9 bases are a match to TRBD2. Germline V CDR1 and CDR2: GTSNPN, SVGIG (reference sequence). The CDR3 length is 13 residues. Trimming took 2 bases from V and 4 from J; bases not matched to a gene: 3. This CDR3 is CAWSYSGGYEQYF. As DNA, the CDR3 is TGTGCCTGGAGTTATAGCGGGGGTTACGAGCAGTACTTC.

This chain joins TRBV3-1 and TRBJ1-2, with a possible D match to TRBD1 (5 bases). Trimming pared 4 bases from V and 4 bases from J, leaving 19 bases between. The CDR3 length is 16 residues. Germline V gene sequence: CDR1 LGHDT, CDR2 YNNKEL (reference sequence). CDR3 residues: CASSLRETVTLYGYTF. The CDR3 DNA reads as TGTGCCAGCAGCCTTCGGGAGACAGTTACCCTCTATGGCTACACCTTC.

The CDR3 sequence is CASSQDIGTGPGNTIYF. CDR3 coding DNA: TGTGCCAGCAGCCAAGATATCGGGACAGGGCCTGGAAACACCATATATTTT. This sequence joins TRBV3-1 and TRBJ1-3; 9 bases match TRBD1. The junction had 5 bases not matched to a gene; V was cut back by 0 bases and J by 2 bases. The CDR3 has 17 residues. Germline loops: CDR1 LGHDT, CDR2 YNNKEL (reference sequence).

The rearrangement links TRBV5-1 to TRBJ1-1; D gene ambiguous. Germline assignment: CDR1 SGHRS and CDR2 YFSETQ. This CDR3 comprises 13 residues. V was clipped by 4 bases and J by 1 base, with 8 bases between them. Here the CDR3 reads CASSPSWNTEAFF. CDR3 coding DNA: TGCGCCAGCAGCCCGAGCTGGAACACTGAAGCTTTCTTT. Full variable domain (outside the CDR3, taken from reference TRBV5-1 and TRBJ1-1): KAGVTQTPRYLIKTRGQQVTLSCSPISGHRSVSWYQQTPGQGLQFLFEYFSETQRNKGNFPGRFSGRQFSNSRSEMNVSTLELGDSALYLCASSPSWNTEAFFGQGTRLTVV.

This clonotype occurred once. The V and J genes are TRBV12-3 or TRBV12-4 and TRBJ1-1; 7 nucleotides align to TRBD1. V lost 6 bases to trimming and J lost 8 bases; unmatched junction nucleotides: 6. This CDR3 comprises 12 residues. The DNA for the CDR3 is TGTGCCAGCAGATTGGGGACAGTCGAAGCTTTCTTT. It codes for CASRLGTVEAFF.

The CDR3 nucleotides read TGTGCCAGCAGCTATCCGGGACAGGGGAGCGAGCAGTACTTC. It codes for CASSYPGQGSEQYF. The V gene is TRBV7-2, the J gene TRBJ2-7; TRBD1 aligns across 10 bases. Unmatched junction bases numbered 6, after V lost 4 bases and J lost 6 bases. Germline V gene data show CDR1 as SGHTA and CDR2 as FQGNSA. The CDR3 has 14 amino acids. The variable domain in full, completed from reference TRBV7-2 and TRBJ2-7, reads GAGVSQSPSNKVTEKGKDVELRCDPISGHTALYWYRQSLGQGLEFLIYFQGNSAPDKSGLPSDRFSAERTGGSVSTLTIQRTQQEDSAVYLCASSYPGQGSEQYFGPGTRLTVT.

This clonotype was counted once. The rearrangement links TRBV4-3 to TRBJ1-2, with D maybe TRBD1 (5 bases). Per the germline V gene, CDR1 is LGHNA and CDR2 is YSLEER. V was shortened by 0 bases and J by 7 bases, with 15 bases between the two germline ends. This CDR3 has 15 amino acids. CDR3 in amino acids: CASSQDRGRTGGYTF. CDR3 nucleotide sequence: TGCGCCAGCAGCCAAGATCGGGGCCGGACTGGTGGCTACACCTTC.

This clonotype has a single count. The rearrangement uses TRBV7-2 and TRBJ2-7; 8 bases map to TRBD2. The CDR3 loop spans 17 amino acids. V was clipped by 5 bases and J by 4 bases; unmatched bases: 16. Looked up from germline, CDR1 is SGHTA and CDR2 is FQGNSA. CDR3 loop: CASSAILPHTSGYEQYF. The CDR3, as DNA: TGTGCCAGCAGCGCGATCCTCCCCCATACTAGCGGTTACGAGCAGTACTTC.

The V and J genes are TRBV4-1 and TRBJ1-5, with 10 bases lining up with TRBD1. With 1 base clipped from V and 3 bases from J, the junction kept 3 bases outside the gene matches. CDR1 and CDR2 (germline): MGHRA, YSYEKL. The CDR3 sequence is 16 residues long. This chain's CDR3 is CASSQGDRGTNQPQHF. The DNA of the CDR3 is TGCGCCAGCAGCCAAGGGGACAGGGGAACCAATCAGCCCCAGCATTTT.

V gene TRBV29-1 combines with J gene TRBJ2-7, with 12 bases lining up with TRBD2. V lost 6 bases to trimming and J lost 7 bases; unmatched junction nucleotides: 19. CDR1 is SQVTM, CDR2 ANQGSEA, per germline. This CDR3 has 17 amino acids. For the CDR3, the DNA is TGCAGCGTGACCGGGACTAGCGGGCCGGAGCTGATGGGGGAGCAGTACTTC. As protein: CSVTGTSGPELMGEQYF.

This sequence joins TRBV19 and TRBJ2-5; D gene ambiguous. The germline CDR1 and CDR2 sequences are LNHDA and SQIVND (reference sequence). The CDR3 loop spans 16 amino acids. V gave up 2 bases and J gave up 2 bases, with 15 bases separating them. CDR3 coding DNA: TGTGCCAGTAGTATAACGTACCGGAGCCGTCAAGAGACCCAGTACTTC. This sequence encodes CASSITYRSRQETQYF. The full variable domain, rest sourced from reference TRBV19 and TRBJ2-5, is DGGITQSPKYLFRKEGQNVTLSCEQNLNHDAMYWYRQDPGQGLRLIYYSQIVNDFQKGDIAEGYSVSREKKESFPLTVTSAQKNPTAFYLCASSITYRSRQETQYFGPGTRLLVL.